This T cell receptor (beta chain) originates from a study of shared clonotypes between healthy human individuals. Turning to the study itself: A donor's plate count was three for CD4 naive and three for CD4 memory; CD8 naive had two and CD8 memory one.

For this clone: Its specificity is not known.

Assay execution took place at the deep level. Measured with immunoSEQ multiplex PCR; TCRdb has only the in-frame clones, and not every one. The sample has about 2.3 million clones, 85% to 95% seen once. V shed 3 bases, J shed 7 bases, and the junction held 11 bases outside the gene matches. Germline CDR1 reads SGHRS; CDR2 reads YFSETQ. The CDR3 contains 15 residues. Whole-study findings and limits: The study found lower generation probabilities in non-shared clonotypes than in those shared by all four donors. Sampling used blood alone; tissue repertoires probably differ.

This clonotype originated in a man aged 18 to 30 in good health. Some clones in this sample may be carry-over from other donors' samples. The sequenced sample was naive CD4+ T cells from PBMCs. The sample's subset: CD45RA+ positively selected. V is TRBV5-1 and J is TRBJ2-3, with 7 bases lining up with TRBD1. CDR3 in amino acids: CASSSNRGTLNTQYF. CDR3 DNA sequence: TGCGCCAGCAGCTCAAACAGGGGTACCTTAAATACGCAGTATTTT.